What follows is one T cell receptor beta chain and its context. The sample is drawn from a study of shared clonotypes between healthy human individuals. The V segment lost 0 bases and the J segment 7 bases; nucleotides outside the gene matches: 8. The germline gives CDR1 SGHRS, CDR2 YFSETQ. CDR3 length equals 15 residues. The repertoire was sequenced with immunoSEQ multiplex PCR; TCRdb's copy has only in-frame clones and lacks some. The sample contains about 2.4 million clones, approximately 93% of which appear only once. The sequence derives from a man between 18 and 35 years old in good health. Some clones in this sample may be carry-over from other donors' samples. This chain links TRBV5-1 with TRBJ2-7, with TRBD2 identical over 9 bases. Sequencing used naive CD4+ T cells from PBMCs. Described subset: CD45RA+ positively selected. The CDR3 reads CASSLAVVAGDEQYF. CDR3 nucleotide sequence: TGCGCCAGCAGCTTGGCCGTGGTAGCGGGAGATGAGCAGTACTTC. Full variable domain (rest looked up from reference TRBV5-1 and TRBJ2-7): KAGVTQTPRYLIKTRGQQVTLSCSPISGHRSVSWYQQTPGQGLQFLFEYFSETQRNKGNFPGRFSGRQFSNSRSEMNVSTLELGDSALYLCASSLAVVAGDEQYFGPGTRLTVT.